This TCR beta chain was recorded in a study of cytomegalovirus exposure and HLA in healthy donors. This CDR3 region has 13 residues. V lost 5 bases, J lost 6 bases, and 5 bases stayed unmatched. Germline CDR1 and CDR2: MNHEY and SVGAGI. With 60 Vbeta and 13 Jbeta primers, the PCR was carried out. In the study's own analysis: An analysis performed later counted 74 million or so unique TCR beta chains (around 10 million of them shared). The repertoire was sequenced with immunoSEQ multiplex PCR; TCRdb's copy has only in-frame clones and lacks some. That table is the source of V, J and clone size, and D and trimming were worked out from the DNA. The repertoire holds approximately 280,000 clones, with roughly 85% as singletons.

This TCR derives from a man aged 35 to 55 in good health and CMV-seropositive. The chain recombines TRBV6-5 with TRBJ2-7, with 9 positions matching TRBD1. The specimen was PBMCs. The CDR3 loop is CASSRDRESEQYF. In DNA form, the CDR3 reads TGTGCCAGCAGTCGGGACAGGGAAAGCGAGCAGTACTTC.